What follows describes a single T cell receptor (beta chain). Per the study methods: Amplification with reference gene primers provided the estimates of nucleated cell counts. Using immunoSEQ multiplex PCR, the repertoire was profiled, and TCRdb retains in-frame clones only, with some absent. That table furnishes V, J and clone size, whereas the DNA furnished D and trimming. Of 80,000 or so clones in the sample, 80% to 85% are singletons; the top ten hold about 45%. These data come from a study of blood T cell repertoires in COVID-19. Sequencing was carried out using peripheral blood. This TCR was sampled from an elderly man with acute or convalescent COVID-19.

The CDR3 nucleotides are TGTGCCAGCAGTTACGGGGGCCACGACACTGAAGCTTTCTTT. Translating gives CASSYGGHDTEAFF. V usage is TRBV6-6 and J usage is TRBJ1-1; possible D gene TRBD1, 6 bases. The CDR3 has 14 residues. With 2 bases removed from V and 3 bases from J, the gap between germline ends came to 10 bases. Germline V lookup: CDR1 MNHNY, CDR2 SVGAGI (reference sequence).